This entry is about one T cell receptor (beta chain). The protocol was immunoSEQ multiplex PCR, while the TCRdb copy is restricted to in-frame clones and leaves out a portion. The sample records about 1.1 million clones, around 77% being singletons. Trimming took 7 bases from V and 5 from J; bases not matched to a gene: 7. In germline, CDR1 is MDHEN, CDR2 SYDVKM. This CDR3 contains 14 residues. The record originates from a study of shared clonotypes between healthy human individuals. The chain is built from TRBV28 and TRBJ2-5; TRBD2 aligns across 10 bases. The sequencing sample was made of memory CD4+ T cells from PBMCs. Regarding subset: CD45RA-negative fraction. The source of this sequence is a man between 18 and 35 years old in good health. Some clones in this sample may be carry-over from other donors' samples. Written as DNA, the CDR3 is TGTGCCAGCATTACTAGCGGGGCCTGGGAGACCCAGTACTTC. Its protein product is CASITSGAWETQYF.